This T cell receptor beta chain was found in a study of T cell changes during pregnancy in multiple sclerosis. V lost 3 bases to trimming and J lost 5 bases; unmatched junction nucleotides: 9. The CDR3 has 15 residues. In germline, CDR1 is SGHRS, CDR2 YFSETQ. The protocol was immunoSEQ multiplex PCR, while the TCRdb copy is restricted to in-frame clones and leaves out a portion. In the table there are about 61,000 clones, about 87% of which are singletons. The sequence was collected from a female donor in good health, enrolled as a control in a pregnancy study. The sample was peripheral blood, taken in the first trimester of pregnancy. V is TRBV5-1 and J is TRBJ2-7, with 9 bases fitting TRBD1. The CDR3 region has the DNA TGCGCCAGCAGCTCTTCCGGGACAGGGTACGACGAGCAGTACTTC. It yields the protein CASSSSGTGYDEQYF.